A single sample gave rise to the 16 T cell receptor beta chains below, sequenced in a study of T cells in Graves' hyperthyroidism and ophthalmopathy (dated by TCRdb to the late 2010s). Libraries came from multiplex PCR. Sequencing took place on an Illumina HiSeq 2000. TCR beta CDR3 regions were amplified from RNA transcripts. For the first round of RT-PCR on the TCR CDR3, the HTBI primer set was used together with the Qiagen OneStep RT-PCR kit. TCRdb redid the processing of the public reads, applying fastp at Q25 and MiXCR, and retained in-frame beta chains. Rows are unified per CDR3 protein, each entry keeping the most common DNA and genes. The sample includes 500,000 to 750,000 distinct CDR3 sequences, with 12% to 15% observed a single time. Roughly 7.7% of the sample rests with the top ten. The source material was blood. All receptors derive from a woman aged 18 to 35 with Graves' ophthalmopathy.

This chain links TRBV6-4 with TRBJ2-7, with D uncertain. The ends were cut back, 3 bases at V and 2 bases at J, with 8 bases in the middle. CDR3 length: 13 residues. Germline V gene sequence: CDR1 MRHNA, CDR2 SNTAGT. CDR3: CASSEWATYEQYF. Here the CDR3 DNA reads TGTGCCAGCAGTGAATGGGCTACCTACGAGCAGTACTTC.

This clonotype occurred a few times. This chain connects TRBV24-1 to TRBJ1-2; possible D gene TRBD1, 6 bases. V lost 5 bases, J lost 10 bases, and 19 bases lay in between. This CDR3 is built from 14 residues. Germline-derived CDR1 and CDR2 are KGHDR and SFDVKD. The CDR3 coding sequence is TGTGCCACCAGTGCCCCGGGCAGGGGTAGGGACTACACCTTC. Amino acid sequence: CATSAPGRGRDYTF.

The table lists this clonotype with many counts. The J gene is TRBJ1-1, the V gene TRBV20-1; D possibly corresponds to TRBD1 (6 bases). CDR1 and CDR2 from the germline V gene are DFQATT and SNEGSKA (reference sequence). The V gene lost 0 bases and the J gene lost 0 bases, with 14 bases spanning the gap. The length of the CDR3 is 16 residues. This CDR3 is CSARDPQGIMNTEAFF. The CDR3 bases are TGCAGTGCTAGAGATCCGCAGGGGATTATGAACACTGAAGCTTTCTTT.

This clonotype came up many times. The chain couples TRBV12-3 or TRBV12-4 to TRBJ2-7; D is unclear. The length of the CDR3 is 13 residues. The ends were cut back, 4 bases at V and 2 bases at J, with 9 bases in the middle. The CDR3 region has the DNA TGTGCCAGCAGTTATGGACGAACCTACGAGCAGTACTTC. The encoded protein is CASSYGRTYEQYF.

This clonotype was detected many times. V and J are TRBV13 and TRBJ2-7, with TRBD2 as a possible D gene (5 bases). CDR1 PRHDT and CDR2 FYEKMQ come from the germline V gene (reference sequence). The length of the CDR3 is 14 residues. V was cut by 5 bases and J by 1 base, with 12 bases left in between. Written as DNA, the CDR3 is TGTGCCAGCAGCCGCGGGCCTCTTTCCTACGAGCAGTACTTC. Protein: CASSRGPLSYEQYF.

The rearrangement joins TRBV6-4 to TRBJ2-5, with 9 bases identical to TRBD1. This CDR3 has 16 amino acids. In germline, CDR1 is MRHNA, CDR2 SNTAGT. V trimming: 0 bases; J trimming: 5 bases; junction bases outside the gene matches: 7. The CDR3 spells CASSDSGQGYVETQYF. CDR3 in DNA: TGTGCCAGCAGTGACTCGGGACAGGGATATGTGGAGACCCAGTACTTC.

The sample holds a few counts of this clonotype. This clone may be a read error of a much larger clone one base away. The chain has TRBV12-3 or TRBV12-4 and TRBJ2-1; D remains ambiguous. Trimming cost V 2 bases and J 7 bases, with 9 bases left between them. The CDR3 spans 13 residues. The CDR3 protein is CASSLRPGNEQFF. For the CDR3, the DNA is TGTGCCAGCAGTTTAAGACCCGGGAATGAGCAGTTCTTC.

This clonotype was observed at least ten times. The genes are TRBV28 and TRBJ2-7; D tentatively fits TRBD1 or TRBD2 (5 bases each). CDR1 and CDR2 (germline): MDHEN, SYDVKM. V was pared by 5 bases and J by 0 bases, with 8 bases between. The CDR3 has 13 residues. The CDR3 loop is CASSPGPSYEQYF. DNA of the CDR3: TGTGCCAGCAGTCCGGGGCCCTCCTACGAGCAGTACTTC.

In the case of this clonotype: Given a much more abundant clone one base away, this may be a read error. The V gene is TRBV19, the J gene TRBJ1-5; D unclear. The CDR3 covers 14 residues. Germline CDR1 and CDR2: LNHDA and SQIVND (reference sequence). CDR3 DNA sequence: TGTGCCAGTAGTACGGAGGAACGGAATCAGCCCCAGAATTTT. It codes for CASSTEERNQPQNF.

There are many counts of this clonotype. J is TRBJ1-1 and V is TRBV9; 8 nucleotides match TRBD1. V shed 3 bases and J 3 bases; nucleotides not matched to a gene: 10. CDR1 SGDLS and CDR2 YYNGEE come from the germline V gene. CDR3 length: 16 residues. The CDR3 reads CASSAQTGEADTEAFF. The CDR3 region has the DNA TGTGCCAGCAGCGCCCAGACAGGGGAGGCGGACACTGAAGCTTTCTTT.

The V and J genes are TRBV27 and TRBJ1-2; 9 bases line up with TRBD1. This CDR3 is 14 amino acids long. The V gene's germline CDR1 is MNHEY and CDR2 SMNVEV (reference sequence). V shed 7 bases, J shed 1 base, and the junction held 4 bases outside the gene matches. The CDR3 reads CASTRQGGNYGYTF. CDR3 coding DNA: TGTGCCAGCACCCGACAGGGGGGTAACTATGGCTACACCTTC.

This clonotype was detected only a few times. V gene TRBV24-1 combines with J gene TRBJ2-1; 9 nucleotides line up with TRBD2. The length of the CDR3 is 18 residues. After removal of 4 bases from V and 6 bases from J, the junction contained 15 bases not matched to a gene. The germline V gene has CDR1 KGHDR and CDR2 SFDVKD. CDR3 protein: CATSDPTSARGRANEQFF. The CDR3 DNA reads TGTGCCACCAGTGACCCGACATCCGCCCGCGGGAGGGCCAATGAGCAGTTCTTC.

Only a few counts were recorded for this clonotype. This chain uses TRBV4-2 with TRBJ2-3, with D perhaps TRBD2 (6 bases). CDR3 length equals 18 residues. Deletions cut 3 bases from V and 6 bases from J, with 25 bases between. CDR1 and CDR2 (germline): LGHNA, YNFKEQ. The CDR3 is CASSHQTTRTLGGDTQYF. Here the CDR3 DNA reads TGTGCCAGCAGCCATCAGACAACCCGGACGTTAGGAGGGGATACGCAGTATTTT.

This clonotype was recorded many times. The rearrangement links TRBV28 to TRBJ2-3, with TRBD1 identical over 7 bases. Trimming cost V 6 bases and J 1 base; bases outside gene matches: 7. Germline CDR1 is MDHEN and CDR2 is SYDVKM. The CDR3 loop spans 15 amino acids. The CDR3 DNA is TGTGCCAGCAGCCCTCCTACAGGGGGCACAGATACGCAGTATTTT. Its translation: CASSPPTGGTDTQYF.

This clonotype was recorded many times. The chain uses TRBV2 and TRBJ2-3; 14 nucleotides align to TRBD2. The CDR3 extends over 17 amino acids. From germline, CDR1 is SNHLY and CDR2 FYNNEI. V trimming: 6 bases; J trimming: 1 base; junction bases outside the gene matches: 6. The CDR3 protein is CASRRLAGGAGTDTQYF. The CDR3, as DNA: TGTGCCAGCAGGAGACTAGCGGGAGGGGCGGGCACAGATACGCAGTATTTT. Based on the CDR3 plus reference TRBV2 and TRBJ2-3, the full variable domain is EPEVTQTPSHQVTQMGQEVILRCVPISNHLYFYWYRQILGQKVEFLVSFYNNEISEKSEIFDDQFSVERPDGSNFTLKIRSTKLEDSAMYFCASRRLAGGAGTDTQYFGPGTRLTVL.

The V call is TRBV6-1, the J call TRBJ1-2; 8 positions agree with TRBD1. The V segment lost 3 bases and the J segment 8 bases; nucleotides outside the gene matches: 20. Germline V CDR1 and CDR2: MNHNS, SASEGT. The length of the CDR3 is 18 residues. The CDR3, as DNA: TGTGCCAGCAGTGAGGCTAAACAAGTCGGACAGGGACGAAGAGGCTACACCTTC. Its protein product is CASSEAKQVGQGRRGYTF.